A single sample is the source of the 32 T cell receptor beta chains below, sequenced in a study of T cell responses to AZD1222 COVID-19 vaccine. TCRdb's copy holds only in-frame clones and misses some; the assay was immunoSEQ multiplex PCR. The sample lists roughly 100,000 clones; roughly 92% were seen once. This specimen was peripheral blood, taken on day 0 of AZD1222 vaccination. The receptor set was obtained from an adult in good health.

The DNA of the CDR3 is TGTGCCAGCAGTCCCTCAGGGCCCTCGGGGACCCAGTACTTC. It yields the protein CASSPSGPSGTQYF. V is TRBV6-5 and J is TRBJ2-5, with D possibly being TRBD1 (5 bases). CDR3 length equals 14 residues. Germline CDR1 reads MNHEY; CDR2 reads SVGAGI. V was pared by 5 bases and J by 7 bases, with 17 bases between.

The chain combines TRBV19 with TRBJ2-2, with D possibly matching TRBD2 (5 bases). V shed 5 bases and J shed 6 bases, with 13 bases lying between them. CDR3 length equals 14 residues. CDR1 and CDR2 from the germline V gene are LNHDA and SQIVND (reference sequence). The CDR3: CASSYSTGAGELFF. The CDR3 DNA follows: TGTGCCAGTAGTTATTCAACCGGGGCCGGGGAGCTGTTTTTT.

This chain's CDR3 is CASSPITGANVLTF. In DNA, the CDR3 is TGTGCCAGCAGCCCTATAACTGGGGCCAACGTCCTGACTTTC. This chain links TRBV11-3 with TRBJ2-6; D remains ambiguous. Germline CDR1 and CDR2: SGHNT and YENEEA. The CDR3 sequence is 14 residues long. V dropped 5 bases and J dropped 2 bases, with 7 bases sitting between them.

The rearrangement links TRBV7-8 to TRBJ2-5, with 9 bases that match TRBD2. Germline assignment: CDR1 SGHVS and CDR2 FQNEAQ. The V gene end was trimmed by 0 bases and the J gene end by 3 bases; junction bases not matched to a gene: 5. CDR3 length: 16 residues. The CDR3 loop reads CASSLAAGGPEETQYF. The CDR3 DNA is TGTGCCAGCAGCTTAGCGGCGGGAGGGCCGGAAGAGACCCAGTACTTC.

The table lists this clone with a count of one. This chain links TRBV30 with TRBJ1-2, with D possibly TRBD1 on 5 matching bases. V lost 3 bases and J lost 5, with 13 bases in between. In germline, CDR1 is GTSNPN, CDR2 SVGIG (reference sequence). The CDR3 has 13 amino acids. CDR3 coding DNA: TGTGCCTGGAGCCAACAGGAGGAGTATGGCTACACCTTC. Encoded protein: CAWSQQEEYGYTF. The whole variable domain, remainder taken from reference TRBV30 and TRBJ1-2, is SQTIHQWPATLVQPVGSPLSLECTVEGTSNPNLYWYRQAAGRGLQLLFYSVGIGQISSEVPQNLSASRPQDRQFILSSKKLLLSDSGFYLCAWSQQEEYGYTFGSGTRLTVV.

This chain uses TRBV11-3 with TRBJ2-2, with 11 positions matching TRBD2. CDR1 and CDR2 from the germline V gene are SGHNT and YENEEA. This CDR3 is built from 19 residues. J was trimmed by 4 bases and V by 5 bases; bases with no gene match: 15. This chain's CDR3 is CASSPRPGLAALSTGELFF. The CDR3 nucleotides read TGTGCCAGCAGCCCAAGGCCGGGACTAGCGGCCCTCAGCACCGGGGAGCTGTTTTTT. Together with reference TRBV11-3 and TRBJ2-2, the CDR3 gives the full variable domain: EAGVVQSPRYKIIEKKQPVAFWCNPISGHNTLYWYLQNLGQGPELLIRYENEEAVDDSQLPKDRFSAERLKGVDSTLKIQPAELGDSAVYLCASSPRPGLAALSTGELFFGEGSRLTVL.

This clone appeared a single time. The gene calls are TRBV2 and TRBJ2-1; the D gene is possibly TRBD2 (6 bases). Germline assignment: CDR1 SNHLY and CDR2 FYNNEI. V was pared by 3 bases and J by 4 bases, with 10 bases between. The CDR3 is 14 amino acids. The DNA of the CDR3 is TGTGCCAGCAGTGATAGAGGAGGGTACAATGAGCAGTTCTTC. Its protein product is CASSDRGGYNEQFF.

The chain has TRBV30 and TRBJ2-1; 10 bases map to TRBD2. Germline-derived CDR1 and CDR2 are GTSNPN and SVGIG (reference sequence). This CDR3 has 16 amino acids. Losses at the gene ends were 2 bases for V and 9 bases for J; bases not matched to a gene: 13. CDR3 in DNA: TGTGCCTGGAGTCTTAGCGGGAGGCCCCCCCACGGTGAGCAGTTCTTC. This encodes CAWSLSGRPPHGEQFF.

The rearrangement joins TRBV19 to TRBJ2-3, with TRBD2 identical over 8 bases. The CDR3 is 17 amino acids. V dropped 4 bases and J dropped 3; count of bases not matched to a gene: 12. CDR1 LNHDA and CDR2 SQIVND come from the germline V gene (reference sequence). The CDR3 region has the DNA TGTGCCAGTAGTACCATTCGGGGCGGGAGGCTGACAGATACGCAGTATTTT. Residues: CASSTIRGGRLTDTQYF.

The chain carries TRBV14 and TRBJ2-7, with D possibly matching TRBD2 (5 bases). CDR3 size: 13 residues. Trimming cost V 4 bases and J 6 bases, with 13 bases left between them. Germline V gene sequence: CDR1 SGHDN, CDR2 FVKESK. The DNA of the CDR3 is TGTGCCAGCAGCCCCAGCGGAACCGGCGAGCAGTACTTC. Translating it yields CASSPSGTGEQYF.

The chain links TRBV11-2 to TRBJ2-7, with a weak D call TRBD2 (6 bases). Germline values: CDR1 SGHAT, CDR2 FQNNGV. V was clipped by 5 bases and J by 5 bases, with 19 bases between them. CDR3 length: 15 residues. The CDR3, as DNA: TGTGCCAGCAGCCAGCGGGCGGCTATCGCAAACGAGCAGTACTTC. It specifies CASSQRAAIANEQYF.

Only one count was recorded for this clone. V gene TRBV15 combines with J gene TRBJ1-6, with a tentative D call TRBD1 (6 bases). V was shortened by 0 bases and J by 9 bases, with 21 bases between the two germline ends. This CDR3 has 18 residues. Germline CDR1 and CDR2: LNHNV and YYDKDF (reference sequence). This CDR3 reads CATSRDPPDYRESSPLHF. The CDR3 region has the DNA TGTGCCACCAGCAGAGATCCCCCTGATTACAGGGAGAGTTCACCCCTCCACTTT.

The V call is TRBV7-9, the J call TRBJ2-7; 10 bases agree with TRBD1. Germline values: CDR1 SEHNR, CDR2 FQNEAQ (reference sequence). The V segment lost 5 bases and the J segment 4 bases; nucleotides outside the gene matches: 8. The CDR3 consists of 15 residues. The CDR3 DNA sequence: TGTGCCAGCAGCCCCTCTCTGGGACAGGGGTACGAGCAGTACTTC. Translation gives CASSPSLGQGYEQYF.

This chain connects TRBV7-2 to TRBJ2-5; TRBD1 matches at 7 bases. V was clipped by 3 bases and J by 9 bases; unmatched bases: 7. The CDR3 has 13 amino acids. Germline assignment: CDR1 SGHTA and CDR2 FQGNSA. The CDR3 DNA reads TGTGCCAGCAGCTTCCCGACAGGGCTATCCCAGTACTTC. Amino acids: CASSFPTGLSQYF.

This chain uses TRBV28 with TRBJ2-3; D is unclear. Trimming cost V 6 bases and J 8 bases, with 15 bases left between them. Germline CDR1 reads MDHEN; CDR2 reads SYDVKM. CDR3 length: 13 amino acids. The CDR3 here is CASRDGNGLTQYF. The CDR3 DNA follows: TGTGCCAGCAGGGACGGAAACGGCCTTACGCAGTATTTT.

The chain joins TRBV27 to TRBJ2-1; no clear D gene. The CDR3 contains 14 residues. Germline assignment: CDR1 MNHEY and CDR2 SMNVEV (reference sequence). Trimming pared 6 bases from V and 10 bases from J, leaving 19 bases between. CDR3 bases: TGTGCCAGCAGCTCCCCTCTTCGAGCTCGGGAGCAGTTCTTC. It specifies CASSSPLRAREQFF.

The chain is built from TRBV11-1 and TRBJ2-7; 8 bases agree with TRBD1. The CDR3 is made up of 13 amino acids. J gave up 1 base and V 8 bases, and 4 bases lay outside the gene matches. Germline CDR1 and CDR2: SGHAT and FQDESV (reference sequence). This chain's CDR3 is CASRGQGSYEQYF. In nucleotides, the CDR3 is TGTGCCAGCCGTGGACAGGGATCCTACGAGCAGTACTTC.

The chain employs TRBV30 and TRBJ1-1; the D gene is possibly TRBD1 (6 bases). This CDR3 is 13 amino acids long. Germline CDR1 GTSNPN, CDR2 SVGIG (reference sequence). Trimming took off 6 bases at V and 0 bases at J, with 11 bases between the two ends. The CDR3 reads CACGGQLNTEAFF. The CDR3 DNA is TGTGCCTGCGGGGGGCAATTGAACACTGAAGCTTTCTTT. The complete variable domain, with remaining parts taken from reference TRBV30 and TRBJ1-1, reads SQTIHQWPATLVQPVGSPLSLECTVEGTSNPNLYWYRQAAGRGLQLLFYSVGIGQISSEVPQNLSASRPQDRQFILSSKKLLLSDSGFYLCACGGQLNTEAFFGQGTRLTVV.

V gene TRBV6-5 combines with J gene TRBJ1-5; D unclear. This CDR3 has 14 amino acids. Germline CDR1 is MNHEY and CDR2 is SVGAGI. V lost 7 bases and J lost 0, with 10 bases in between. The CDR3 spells CASISGYSNQPQHF. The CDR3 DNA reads TGTGCCAGCATCTCAGGATATAGCAATCAGCCCCAGCATTTT.

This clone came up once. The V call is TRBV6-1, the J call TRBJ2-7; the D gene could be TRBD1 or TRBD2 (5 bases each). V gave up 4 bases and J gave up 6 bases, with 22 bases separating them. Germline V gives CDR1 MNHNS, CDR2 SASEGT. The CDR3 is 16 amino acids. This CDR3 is CASSAGAGEGVREQYF. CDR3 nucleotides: TGTGCCAGCAGTGCCGGGGCAGGAGAAGGGGTACGCGAGCAGTACTTC.

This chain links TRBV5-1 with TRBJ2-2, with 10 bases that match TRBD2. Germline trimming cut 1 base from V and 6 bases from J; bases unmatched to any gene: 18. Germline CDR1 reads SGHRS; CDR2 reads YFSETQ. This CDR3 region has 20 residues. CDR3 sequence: CASSLLVASGGPVVPGELFF. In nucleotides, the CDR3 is TGCGCCAGCAGCTTGTTGGTAGCTAGCGGGGGTCCCGTAGTCCCCGGGGAGCTGTTTTTT.

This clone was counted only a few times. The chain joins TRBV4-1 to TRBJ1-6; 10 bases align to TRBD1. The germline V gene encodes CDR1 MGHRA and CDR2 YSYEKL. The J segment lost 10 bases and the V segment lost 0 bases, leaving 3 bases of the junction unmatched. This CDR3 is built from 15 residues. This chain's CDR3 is CASSQDRDRGSPLHF. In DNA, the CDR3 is TGCGCCAGCAGCCAAGACCGGGACAGGGGCTCACCCCTCCACTTT.

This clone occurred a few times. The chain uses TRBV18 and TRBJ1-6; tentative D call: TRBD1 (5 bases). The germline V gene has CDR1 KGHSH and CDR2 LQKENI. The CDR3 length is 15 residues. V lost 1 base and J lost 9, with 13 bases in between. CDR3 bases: TGTGCCAGCTCACCACGTCAGGGTACGATTTCACCCCTCCACTTT. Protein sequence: CASSPRQGTISPLHF.

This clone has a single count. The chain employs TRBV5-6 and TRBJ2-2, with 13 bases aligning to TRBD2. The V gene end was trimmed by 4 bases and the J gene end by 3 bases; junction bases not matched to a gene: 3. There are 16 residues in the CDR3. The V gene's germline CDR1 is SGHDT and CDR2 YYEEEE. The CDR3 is CASSPGTSGDTGELFF. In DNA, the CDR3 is TGTGCCAGCAGCCCCGGGACTAGCGGGGACACCGGGGAGCTGTTTTTT. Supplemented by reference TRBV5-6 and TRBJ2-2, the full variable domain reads DAGVTQSPTHLIKTRGQQVTLRCSPKSGHDTVSWYQQALGQGPQFIFQYYEEEERQRGNFPDRFSGHQFPNYSSELNVNALLLGDSALYLCASSPGTSGDTGELFFGEGSRLTVL.

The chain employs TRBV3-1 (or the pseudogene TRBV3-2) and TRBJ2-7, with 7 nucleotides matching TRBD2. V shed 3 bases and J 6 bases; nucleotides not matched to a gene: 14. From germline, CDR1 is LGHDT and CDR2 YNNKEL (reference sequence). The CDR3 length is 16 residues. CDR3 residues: CASSQYSPTSPSEQYF. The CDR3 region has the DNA TGTGCCAGCAGCCAGTACTCTCCGACTAGCCCATCCGAGCAGTACTTC.

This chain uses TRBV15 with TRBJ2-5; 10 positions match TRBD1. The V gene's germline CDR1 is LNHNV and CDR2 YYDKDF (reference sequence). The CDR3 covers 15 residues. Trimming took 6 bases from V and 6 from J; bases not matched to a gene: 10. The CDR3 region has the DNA TGTGCCACCAGGAGGGACAGGGGCGGCTTAAAGACCCAGTACTTC. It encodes CATRRDRGGLKTQYF.

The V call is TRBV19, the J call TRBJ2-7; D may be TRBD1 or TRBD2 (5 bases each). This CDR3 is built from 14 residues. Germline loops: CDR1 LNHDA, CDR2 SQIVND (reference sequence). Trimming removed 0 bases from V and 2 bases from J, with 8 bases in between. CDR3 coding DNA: TGTGCCAGTAGTATAGAAGAGGGGACCTACGAGCAGTACTTC. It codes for CASSIEEGTYEQYF.

Written as DNA, the CDR3 is TGTGCCAGCAGCCGCGTACTAGCGGGAGGAAAGGCAGATACGCAGTATTTT. Residues: CASSRVLAGGKADTQYF. The chain joins TRBV4-2 to TRBJ2-3, with 12 positions matching TRBD2. Germline CDR1 is LGHNA and CDR2 is YNFKEQ. The ends lost 4 bases at V and 4 bases at J; junction bases unmatched: 9. The CDR3 has 17 amino acids.

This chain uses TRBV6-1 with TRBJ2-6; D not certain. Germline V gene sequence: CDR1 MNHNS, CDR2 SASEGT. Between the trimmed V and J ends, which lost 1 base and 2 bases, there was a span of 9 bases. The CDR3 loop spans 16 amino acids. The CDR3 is CASSEEVSTGANVLTF. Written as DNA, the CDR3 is TGTGCCAGCAGTGAAGAAGTAAGCACTGGGGCCAACGTCCTGACTTTC.

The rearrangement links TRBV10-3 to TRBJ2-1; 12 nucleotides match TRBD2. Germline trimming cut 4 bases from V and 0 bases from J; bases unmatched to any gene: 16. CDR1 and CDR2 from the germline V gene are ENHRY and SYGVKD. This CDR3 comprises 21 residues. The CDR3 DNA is TGTGCCATCAGTGCCGAGGGACTTACTAGCGGGAGGACCAGCTCCTACAATGAGCAGTTCTTC. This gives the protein CAISAEGLTSGRTSSYNEQFF.

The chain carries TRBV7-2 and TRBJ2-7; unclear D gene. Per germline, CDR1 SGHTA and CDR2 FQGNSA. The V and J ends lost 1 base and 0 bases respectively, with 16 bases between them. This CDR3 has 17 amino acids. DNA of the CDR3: TGTGCCAGCAGCTTAGTGGCCGGAAGCAAAAGCTCCTACGAGCAGTACTTC. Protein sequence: CASSLVAGSKSSYEQYF.

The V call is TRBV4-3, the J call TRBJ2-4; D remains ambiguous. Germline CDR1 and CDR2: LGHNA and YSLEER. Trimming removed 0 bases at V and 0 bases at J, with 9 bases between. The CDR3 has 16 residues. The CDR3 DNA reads TGCGCCAGCAGCCAAGACGCGGTTCTAGCCAAAAACATTCAGTACTTC. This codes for CASSQDAVLAKNIQYF.